What follows are 23 T cell receptor beta chains derived from one specimen sequenced in a study of blood T cell repertoires in COVID-19. The assay was immunoSEQ multiplex PCR, and TCRdb's table has in-frame clones only and misses some. The repertoire consists of some 490,000 clones, with 88% occurring once and the leading ten covering 8% to 9.5%. The sequenced sample consisted of PBMCs or T cells enriched from blood (not recorded which). These receptors all come from a woman aged 55-69 years who had recovered from COVID-19.

The chain couples TRBV6-5 to TRBJ2-7; unclear D gene. The germline gives CDR1 MNHEY, CDR2 SVGAGI. Trimming took off 4 bases at V and 2 bases at J, with 9 bases between the two ends. The CDR3 sequence is 13 residues long. The CDR3 spells CASSFYFAYEQYV. Here the CDR3 DNA reads TGTGCCAGCAGTTTCTATTTCGCCTACGAGCAGTACGTC.

This clone was detected once. J is TRBJ1-2 and V is TRBV5-1, with 9 nucleotides matching TRBD1. This CDR3 contains 14 residues. J was trimmed by 6 bases and V by 4 bases; bases with no gene match: 7. CDR1 is SGHRS and CDR2 is YFSETQ in the germline V gene. CDR3 sequence (DNA): TGCGCCAGCAGCCCGGGGGGGACAGGGAATGGCTACACCTTC. It codes for CASSPGGTGNGYTF.

This chain joins TRBV2 and TRBJ2-1; maybe TRBD1 (6 bases). V was shortened by 3 bases and J by 7 bases, with 7 bases between the two germline ends. Germline CDR1 and CDR2: SNHLY and FYNNEI. The CDR3 covers 12 residues. The DNA of the CDR3 is TGTGCCAGCAGTGACAGGGGTAATGAGCAGTTCTTC. This encodes CASSDRGNEQFF.

The gene calls are TRBV12-3 or TRBV12-4 and TRBJ1-5, with D perhaps matching TRBD1 (5 bases). V lost 5 bases and J 4 bases, leaving 9 bases between the germline ends. The CDR3 sequence is 13 residues long. In DNA form, the CDR3 reads TGTGCCAGCAGTCGACAGCCAAATCAGCCCCAGCATTTT. Translating gives CASSRQPNQPQHF.

The chain links TRBV19 to TRBJ2-3; a weak D match, TRBD1 (6 bases). The CDR3 loop spans 13 amino acids. Deletions cut 6 bases from V and 4 bases from J, with 11 bases between. Germline values: CDR1 LNHDA, CDR2 SQIVND (reference sequence). This chain's CDR3 is CASRRQVADTQYF. CDR3 DNA sequence: TGTGCCAGTAGGAGACAGGTTGCAGATACGCAGTATTTT.

The V call is TRBV19, the J call TRBJ2-1; D possibly corresponds to TRBD2 (6 bases). The length of the CDR3 is 12 residues. Germline CDR1 reads LNHDA; CDR2 reads SQIVND (reference sequence). Trimming stripped 8 bases from V and 1 base from J, with 6 bases between. The CDR3 sequence: CASRGSYNEQFF. Here the CDR3 DNA reads TGTGCCAGTCGGGGGTCCTACAATGAGCAGTTCTTC.

The rearrangement uses TRBV27 and TRBJ2-5; a possible D gene is TRBD1 (6 bases). The germline V gene encodes CDR1 MNHEY and CDR2 SMNVEV (reference sequence). The V end was cut by 6 bases, the J end by 1 base, with 15 bases between. The CDR3 runs to 15 residues. CDR3 loop: CASRSWDTPQETQYF. CDR3 DNA sequence: TGTGCCAGCAGATCTTGGGACACCCCCCAAGAGACCCAGTACTTC.

The chain has TRBV21-1 and TRBJ2-3; TRBD2 is the table's D call and was not checked against the DNA. TRBV21-1 is described as a pseudogene. This CDR3 comprises 16 residues. This CDR3 reads CASSKGGLSSTDTQYF. Written as DNA, the CDR3 is TGTGCCAGCAGCAAAGGGGGACTCTCGAGCACAGATACGCAGTATTTT.

This rearrangement joins TRBV24-1 to TRBJ2-7, with 8 bases fitting TRBD2. CDR1 is KGHDR, CDR2 SFDVKD, per germline. This CDR3 comprises 16 residues. The J segment lost 6 bases and the V segment lost 2 bases, leaving 11 bases of the junction unmatched. The CDR3 coding sequence is TGTGCCACCAGTGATTCTCAGCGGGGGTTTACCTCCGAGCAGTACTTC. Protein product: CATSDSQRGFTSEQYF.

The chain couples TRBV27 to TRBJ1-2; D gene ambiguous. Trimming stripped 4 bases from V and 2 bases from J, with 23 bases between. Germline values: CDR1 MNHEY, CDR2 SMNVEV (reference sequence). The CDR3 contains 18 residues. The DNA for the CDR3 is TGTGCCAGCAGTTCCCAAGACGGCGTGGAGAGAGCAAACTATGGCTACACCTTC. Its translation is CASSSQDGVERANYGYTF.

The chain couples TRBV11-2 to TRBJ2-3, with 15 bases matching TRBD2. Germline V gene data show CDR1 as SGHAT and CDR2 as FQNNGV. This CDR3 comprises 16 residues. The trim removed 5 bases at V and 5 bases at J, leaving 5 bases unmatched. The CDR3 DNA reads TGTGCCAGCAGCCCCTGGACTAGCGGGGGGGGAGATACGCAGTATTTT. Protein sequence: CASSPWTSGGGDTQYF. Full variable domain (rest looked up from reference TRBV11-2 and TRBJ2-3): EAGVAQSPRYKIIEKRQSVAFWCNPISGHATLYWYQQILGQGPKLLIQFQNNGVVDDSQLPKDRFSAERLKGVDSTLKIQPAKLEDSAVYLCASSPWTSGGGDTQYFGPGTRLTVL.

J is TRBJ2-6 and V is TRBV2, with D tentatively TRBD2 (6 bases). The CDR3 runs to 15 residues. V was clipped by 8 bases and J by 2 bases, with 13 bases between them. Germline CDR1 SNHLY, CDR2 FYNNEI. The CDR3 nucleotides read TGTGCCAGCGAAACCGGGGGACCTGGGGCCAACGTCCTGACTTTC. Translating it yields CASETGGPGANVLTF.

This chain links TRBV6-1 with TRBJ1-5; D gene ambiguous. The CDR3 totals 15 residues. Germline CDR1 MNHNS, CDR2 SASEGT. V was pared by 2 bases and J by 0 bases, with 8 bases between. CDR3 residues: CASSENSLSNQPQHF. CDR3 bases: TGTGCCAGCAGTGAAAACAGCCTTAGCAATCAGCCCCAGCATTTT.

The rearrangement joins TRBV2 to TRBJ1-4, with D unclear. V lost 6 bases to trimming and J lost 0 bases, with 8 bases between them. The CDR3 is made up of 14 amino acids. The germline V gene encodes CDR1 SNHLY and CDR2 FYNNEI. This CDR3 is CASSQQATNEKLFF. DNA for the CDR3: TGTGCCAGCAGCCAACAAGCAACTAATGAAAAACTGTTTTTT.

This clone was seen once. The V and J genes are TRBV27 and TRBJ2-7, with a tentative D call TRBD1 (5 bases). CDR1 and CDR2 from the germline V gene are MNHEY and SMNVEV (reference sequence). Trimming cost V 8 bases and J 3 bases, with 20 bases left between them. The CDR3 has 15 amino acids. CDR3 DNA sequence: TGTGCCAGCCGCTCATTAGGGCAGGGCGGCTACGAGCAGTACTTC. This translates into CASRSLGQGGYEQYF.

This clone was observed once. The chain recombines TRBV6-5 with TRBJ2-3; weak D call: TRBD1 (6 bases). V lost 6 bases and J lost 3, with 13 bases in between. This CDR3 comprises 14 residues. Per germline, CDR1 MNHEY and CDR2 SVGAGI. The CDR3 here is CASSLRDTTDTQYF. The CDR3 coding sequence is TGTGCCAGCAGCCTCCGGGACACAACAGATACGCAGTATTTT.

The chain couples TRBV7-2 to TRBJ2-1; TRBD2 agrees at 9 bases. J gave up 8 bases and V 1 base, and 6 bases lay outside the gene matches. The length of the CDR3 is 15 residues. The V gene's germline CDR1 is SGHTA and CDR2 FQGNSA. DNA of the CDR3: TGTGCCAGCAGCTTAGGGGCTAGCGGGGTATATGAGCAGTTCTTC. Protein product: CASSLGASGVYEQFF.

This clone was counted once. The J gene is TRBJ2-3, the V gene TRBV19; TRBD1 aligns across 7 bases. This CDR3 has 14 residues. From germline, CDR1 is LNHDA and CDR2 SQIVND (reference sequence). Unmatched junction bases numbered 6, after V lost 5 bases and J lost 4 bases. The CDR3 is CASSPWTGPDTQYF. The CDR3 DNA is TGTGCCAGTAGTCCCTGGACAGGCCCAGATACGCAGTATTTT.

CDR3 in DNA: TGTGCCAGCTCTGCGGACAGGGAAGTCTCTGGGGCCAACGTCCTGACTTTC. Translated: CASSADREVSGANVLTF. V gene TRBV18 combines with J gene TRBJ2-6, with TRBD1 matching 8 bases. Germline V gene lookup returns CDR1 KGHSH and CDR2 LQKENI. V lost 6 bases to trimming and J lost 0 bases; unmatched junction nucleotides: 7. The CDR3 has 17 residues.

This clone was counted only a few times. Other DNA sequences within the sample encode an identical CDR3. This chain uses TRBV18 with TRBJ1-2, with D possibly matching TRBD1 (6 bases). The V and J ends lost 1 base and 4 bases respectively, with 10 bases between them. The germline V gene has CDR1 KGHSH and CDR2 LQKENI. The CDR3 contains 14 residues. CDR3 sequence (DNA): TGTGCCAGCTCACCACAAGGGGGATCCTATGGCTACACCTTC. Translating it yields CASSPQGGSYGYTF.

This rearrangement joins TRBV5-8 to TRBJ1-4; 8 nucleotides align to TRBD1. In germline, CDR1 is SGHTS, CDR2 YDEGEE. V shed 3 bases and J 6 bases; nucleotides not matched to a gene: 4. The CDR3 consists of 14 residues. The CDR3 is CASSYTGGYEKLFF. The DNA of the CDR3 is TGTGCCAGCAGCTACACAGGGGGGTATGAAAAACTGTTTTTT.

The chain recombines TRBV10-1 with TRBJ1-3; D remains ambiguous. The germline V gene has CDR1 WNHNN and CDR2 SYGVQD (reference sequence). V lost 5 bases and J lost 0, with 8 bases in between. The CDR3 has 14 amino acids. This chain's CDR3 is CASSPRGSGNTIYF. For the CDR3, the DNA is TGCGCCAGCAGTCCCCGGGGCTCTGGAAACACCATATATTTT.

The V call is TRBV7-8, the J call TRBJ2-2, with 7 bases fitting TRBD1. After removal of 4 bases from V and 4 bases from J, the junction contained 6 bases not matched to a gene. The CDR3 is made up of 15 amino acids. Germline V gives CDR1 SGHVS, CDR2 FQNEAQ. As DNA, the CDR3 is TGTGCCAGCAGCTCGACAGGGTGGAGCACCGGGGAGCTGTTTTTT. Its translation is CASSSTGWSTGELFF.